Below, one TCR delta chain is given with its context. A far bigger clonotype differs at one base, so this is likely a read error. The identical CDR3 is also encoded by other nucleotide sequences in the sample. TCRdb re-processed the multiplex PCR reads via CATT. The sample holds 70,000 to 95,000 delta-chain clones, 1.4% seen once. These data originate in a study of γδ T cells in repeated Plasmodium falciparum infection. The CDR3 has 15 residues. Trimming left V 0 bases short and J 5 bases short, with 15 bases between. CDR1 is GEAIGNYY, CDR2 EKD, per germline. Gammadelta T cells were flow-sorted from PBMC into Vgamma9/Vdelta2+ and Vdelta2-negative populations for bulk analysis.

The sample consisted of gamma-delta T cells from blood. J is TRDJ1 and V is TRDV2; TRDD3 might be the D (6 bases). This receptor was taken from a pool of human donors (malaria-infected and uninfected, not separated). The CDR3 DNA reads as TGTGCCTGTGACACCGTAGAAGAGGATACTGATAAACTCATCTTT. Protein product: CACDTVEEDTDKLIF.